What follows are 29 T cell receptor beta chains derived from one specimen sequenced in a study of blood T cell repertoires in COVID-19. Measured with immunoSEQ multiplex PCR; TCRdb has only the in-frame clones, and not every one. The data show more than 250,000 clones, 86% seen once. The sequencing input was PBMCs or T cells enriched from blood (not recorded which). The receptor set was obtained from a woman in her late teens or twenties who had recovered from COVID-19.

This chain joins TRBV28 and TRBJ2-2, with 8 bases identical to TRBD1. Looked up from germline, CDR1 is MDHEN and CDR2 is SYDVKM. The CDR3 runs to 15 residues. Losses at the gene ends were 5 bases for V and 5 bases for J; bases not matched to a gene: 7. CDR3 sequence (DNA): TGTGCCAGCAGTATGGTAACAGGGGGGACCGGGGAGCTGTTTTTT. This translates into CASSMVTGGTGELFF.

V gene TRBV2 combines with J gene TRBJ1-1; 10 nucleotides line up with TRBD1. Germline V gives CDR1 SNHLY, CDR2 FYNNEI. The V and J ends lost 1 base and 4 bases, in that order; junction bases with no gene match: 0. This CDR3 has 14 residues. CDR3 residues: CASSEGTGGTEAFF. The CDR3 DNA follows: TGTGCCAGCAGTGAAGGGACAGGGGGCACTGAAGCTTTCTTT.

This clone was seen only once. This rearrangement joins TRBV2 to TRBJ2-3; 7 bases are a match to TRBD2. This CDR3 region has 16 residues. The junction had 15 bases not matched to a gene; V was cut back by 10 bases and J by 2 bases. Germline V gene sequence: CDR1 SNHLY, CDR2 FYNNEI. The CDR3 DNA reads TGTGCCACAGCGGGACGCACCCAGGAAAACACAGATACGCAGTATTTT. It is translated as CATAGRTQENTDTQYF.

The gene calls are TRBV18 and TRBJ2-5; 10 nucleotides align to TRBD2. V lost 6 bases to trimming and J lost 4 bases; unmatched junction nucleotides: 14. CDR1 is KGHSH and CDR2 is LQKENI in the germline V gene. The CDR3 runs to 17 residues. CDR3 sequence reads: CASSLRSTSGIGETQYF. The CDR3 DNA reads TGTGCCAGCTCCCTCCGATCCACTAGCGGGATAGGAGAGACCCAGTACTTC.

This clone was seen a few times. The chain links TRBV27 to TRBJ2-2, with TRBD1 matching over 8 bases. CDR1 is MNHEY, CDR2 SMNVEV, per germline (reference sequence). CDR3 length equals 16 residues. Trimming removed 5 bases from V and 4 bases from J; junction bases left unmatched: 9. In DNA form, the CDR3 reads TGTGCCAGCAGTCTTACAGGGGGTCTCGGCACCGGGGAGCTGTTTTTT. Encoded protein: CASSLTGGLGTGELFF.

CDR3 sequence reads: CAISDQGIGTDTQYF. The CDR3 DNA reads TGTGCCATCAGTGATCAGGGGATTGGCACAGATACGCAGTATTTT. The V and J genes are TRBV10-3 and TRBJ2-3; the D gene is possibly TRBD1 (6 bases). Germline CDR1 is ENHRY and CDR2 is SYGVKD. Trimming shortened V by 3 bases and J by 1 base, and 11 bases separated the two germline ends. The CDR3 runs 15 residues.

The V gene is TRBV11-2, the J gene TRBJ2-3; D ambiguous. CDR1 and CDR2 (germline): SGHAT, FQNNGV. V was pared by 2 bases and J by 2 bases, with 5 bases between. This CDR3 region has 13 residues. The CDR3 loop is CASSLSITDTQYF. CDR3 nucleotides: TGTGCCAGCAGCTTATCAATCACAGATACGCAGTATTTT.

The rearrangement uses TRBV13 and TRBJ2-1; 11 bases map to TRBD2. The germline gives CDR1 PRHDT, CDR2 FYEKMQ (reference sequence). V shed 0 bases and J 4 bases; nucleotides not matched to a gene: 11. CDR3 length: 19 amino acids. The CDR3 DNA reads as TGTGCCAGCAGCTTAGGTTTGATGGGTACTAGCGGGAGATACAATGAGCAGTTCTTC. It encodes CASSLGLMGTSGRYNEQFF.

A few counts support this clone. This rearrangement joins TRBV2 to TRBJ2-7, with D possibly TRBD1 on 6 matching bases. Germline values: CDR1 SNHLY, CDR2 FYNNEI. The V gene lost 6 bases and the J gene lost 5 bases, with 26 bases spanning the gap. This CDR3 spans 17 amino acids. For the CDR3, the DNA is TGTGCCAGCAGGAACCTAGACAGGCGATCAAGGAGAAACGAGCAGTACTTC. Protein sequence: CASRNLDRRSRRNEQYF.

This clone was counted a single time. The V call is TRBV11-2, the J call TRBJ2-7; tentatively, D is TRBD1 (6 bases). This CDR3 is built from 14 residues. Germline lookup yields CDR1 SGHAT and CDR2 FQNNGV. V lost 1 base and J lost 8, with 15 bases in between. The CDR3 loop reads CASSLGTAEFKQYF. The CDR3 bases are TGTGCCAGCAGCTTAGGGACAGCGGAGTTCAAGCAGTACTTC.

This chain joins TRBV29-1 and TRBJ2-2, with TRBD1 identical over 10 bases. The junction had 6 bases not matched to a gene; V was cut back by 7 bases and J by 4 bases. CDR3 length equals 14 residues. Germline V gene lookup returns CDR1 SQVTM and CDR2 ANQGSEA. The CDR3 spells CSATGTGVTGELFF. CDR3 nucleotide sequence: TGCAGCGCCACGGGGACAGGGGTCACCGGGGAGCTGTTTTTT.

Comments on this clone: The same CDR3 arises from other DNA sequences in this sample as well. The CDR3 DNA follows: TGTGCCAGCAGCCCGCTAGCGGGAGGGCAAGAGACCCAGTACTTC. Protein: CASSPLAGGQETQYF. This rearrangement joins TRBV7-3 to TRBJ2-5; TRBD2 matches 12 bases. The CDR3 runs 15 residues. The J segment lost 2 bases and the V segment lost 5 bases, leaving 3 bases of the junction unmatched. Germline V gene sequence: CDR1 SGHTA, CDR2 FQGTGA.

This CDR3 is CASRGPGLDTDTQYF. In DNA, the CDR3 is TGCGCCAGCAGGGGACCGGGACTAGACACAGATACGCAGTATTTT. V is TRBV5-1 and J is TRBJ2-3; TRBD2 matches 8 bases. CDR3 length: 15 amino acids. Germline CDR1 reads SGHRS; CDR2 reads YFSETQ. The ends lost 5 bases at V and 2 bases at J; junction bases unmatched: 7.

This clone was recorded a few times. This chain joins TRBV3-1 (or the pseudogene TRBV3-2) and TRBJ2-7, with 7 nucleotides matching TRBD1. The ends lost 0 bases at V and 4 bases at J; junction bases unmatched: 6. The CDR3 sequence is 15 residues long. Germline V gene data show CDR1 as LGHDT and CDR2 as YNNKEL (reference sequence). CDR3 in DNA: TGTGCCAGCAGCCAAGATTATACAGGGGTTTACGAGCAGTACTTC. This encodes CASSQDYTGVYEQYF.

The rearrangement uses TRBV19 and TRBJ1-1, with TRBD1 as a possible D gene (6 bases). Trimming left V 11 bases short and J 0 bases short, with 13 bases between. Germline CDR1 LNHDA, CDR2 SQIVND (reference sequence). There are 13 residues in the CDR3. This CDR3 is CASETGMNTEAFF. For the CDR3, the DNA is TGTGCCTCAGAGACAGGCATGAACACTGAAGCTTTCTTT.

This chain's CDR3 is CASSLANGQSYEQYF. DNA for the CDR3: TGCGCCAGCAGCTTGGCCAATGGACAGTCCTACGAGCAGTACTTC. The rearrangement joins TRBV5-1 to TRBJ2-7, with D possibly being TRBD1 (6 bases). Germline lookup yields CDR1 SGHRS and CDR2 YFSETQ. The CDR3 is 15 residues long. Trimming left V 0 bases short and J 1 base short, with 11 bases between.

The chain carries TRBV3-1 (or the pseudogene TRBV3-2) and TRBJ1-1; perhaps TRBD1 as D (5 bases). The CDR3 is 15 amino acids. Germline assignment: CDR1 LGHDT and CDR2 YNNKEL (reference sequence). V lost 1 base, J lost 0 bases, and 9 bases lay in between. CDR3: CASSQGIGVNTEAFF. For the CDR3, the DNA is TGTGCCAGCAGCCAAGGGATAGGGGTGAACACTGAAGCTTTCTTT.

The CDR3 protein is CASREMNEQFF. The CDR3 DNA reads as TGTGCCAGCAGGGAGATGAATGAGCAGTTCTTC. The genes are TRBV2 and TRBJ2-1, with no clear D. Trimming took off 6 bases at V and 7 bases at J, with 7 bases between the two ends. The germline V gene has CDR1 SNHLY and CDR2 FYNNEI. The CDR3 runs 11 residues. The entire variable domain, with the rest obtained from reference TRBV2 and TRBJ2-1, is as follows: EPEVTQTPSHQVTQMGQEVILRCVPISNHLYFYWYRQILGQKVEFLVSFYNNEISEKSEIFDDQFSVERPDGSNFTLKIRSTKLEDSAMYFCASREMNEQFFGPGTRLTVL.

This clone was detected only a few times. DNA for the CDR3: TGCGCCAGCAGCCAAGCGTCGGTTAATTCACCCCTCCACTTT. It is translated as CASSQASVNSPLHF. The gene calls are TRBV4-1 and TRBJ1-6; D remains ambiguous. The CDR3 is 14 amino acids. The V gene's germline CDR1 is MGHRA and CDR2 YSYEKL. The V gene lost 1 base and the J gene lost 6 bases, with 7 bases spanning the gap.

The gene calls are TRBV20-1 and TRBJ2-5; possible D gene TRBD1, 6 bases. CDR1 DFQATT and CDR2 SNEGSKA come from the germline V gene (reference sequence). The CDR3 covers 10 residues. V lost 6 bases, J lost 9 bases, and 11 bases lay in between. CDR3: CSARWTAQYF. As DNA, the CDR3 is TGCAGTGCCCGATGGACAGCCCAGTACTTC.

This chain links TRBV15 with TRBJ2-5; TRBD1 is a possible D gene (5 bases). Trimming removed 3 bases at V and 0 bases at J, with 8 bases between. This CDR3 comprises 14 residues. From germline, CDR1 is LNHNV and CDR2 YYDKDF (reference sequence). The CDR3 region is CATSRDTDQETQYF. The CDR3 DNA follows: TGTGCCACCAGCAGGGACACGGACCAAGAGACCCAGTACTTC. The variable domain in full, completed from reference TRBV15 and TRBJ2-5, reads DAMVIQNPRYQVTQFGKPVTLSCSQTLNHNVMYWYQQKSSQAPKLLFHYYDKDFNNEADTPDNFQSRRPNTSFCFLDIRSPGLGDTAMYLCATSRDTDQETQYFGPGTRLLVL.

In nucleotides, the CDR3 is TGTGCCAGCAGTATGGGACAGGTTAAAGGCTACACCTTC. Residues: CASSMGQVKGYTF. The chain couples TRBV6-6 to TRBJ1-2, with 8 positions matching TRBD1. CDR3 size: 13 residues. Germline values: CDR1 MNHNY, CDR2 SVGAGI (reference sequence). V dropped 5 bases and J dropped 8; count of bases not matched to a gene: 7.

A remark on this clone: The sample has other DNA sequences that encode this CDR3 too. This sequence joins TRBV20-1 and TRBJ2-7; D is possibly TRBD2 (5 bases). This CDR3 region has 11 residues. The V gene lost 0 bases and the J gene lost 9 bases, with 9 bases spanning the gap. Germline values: CDR1 DFQATT, CDR2 SNEGSKA (reference sequence). The CDR3 nucleotides read TGCAGTGCTAGAGATGGGAGAGGGCAGTACTTC. It is translated as CSARDGRGQYF.

V gene TRBV19 combines with J gene TRBJ2-1, with a tentative D call TRBD2 (5 bases). V gave up 3 bases and J gave up 4 bases, with 13 bases separating them. Germline CDR1 is LNHDA and CDR2 is SQIVND (reference sequence). The CDR3 is 15 amino acids. The CDR3 DNA reads TGTGCCAGTAGTATTATCCCACGGGAATACAATGAGCAGTTCTTC. Its translation is CASSIIPREYNEQFF.

V gene TRBV2 combines with J gene TRBJ2-7; D perhaps matches TRBD2 (5 bases). V was shortened by 6 bases and J by 1 base, with 7 bases between the two germline ends. This CDR3 spans 12 amino acids. CDR1 and CDR2 from the germline V gene are SNHLY and FYNNEI. The CDR3 nucleotides read TGTGCCAGCAGGACGGGATCCTACGAGCAGTACTTC. Amino acids: CASRTGSYEQYF. Drawing the rest from reference TRBV2 and TRBJ2-7, the complete variable domain is EPEVTQTPSHQVTQMGQEVILRCVPISNHLYFYWYRQILGQKVEFLVSFYNNEISEKSEIFDDQFSVERPDGSNFTLKIRSTKLEDSAMYFCASRTGSYEQYFGPGTRLTVT.

The chain combines TRBV10-3 with TRBJ1-1; D is ambiguous. Germline V gene lookup returns CDR1 ENHRY and CDR2 SYGVKD. Deletions cut 0 bases from V and 0 bases from J, with 8 bases between. This CDR3 region has 15 residues. CDR3 amino acids: CAISESNSLNTEAFF. In DNA form, the CDR3 reads TGTGCCATCAGTGAGTCCAACTCCTTGAACACTGAAGCTTTCTTT.

The V call is TRBV28, the J call TRBJ2-7, with a weak D call TRBD2 (5 bases). With 5 bases removed from V and 3 bases from J, the gap between germline ends came to 8 bases. Germline CDR1 reads MDHEN; CDR2 reads SYDVKM. The CDR3 runs to 12 residues. As DNA, the CDR3 is TGTGCCAGCAGTCCCGGGGACTACGAGCAGTACTTC. This translates into CASSPGDYEQYF. Looking up the rest from reference TRBV28 and TRBJ2-7 gives the full variable domain: DVKVTQSSRYLVKRTGEKVFLECVQDMDHENMFWYRQDPGLGLRLIYFSYDVKMKEKGDIPEGYSVSREKKERFSLILESASTNQTSMYLCASSPGDYEQYFGPGTRLTVT.

The V and J genes are TRBV11-3 and TRBJ2-3; TRBD1 matches at 8 bases. CDR3 length equals 15 residues. Germline-derived CDR1 and CDR2 are SGHNT and YENEEA. V dropped 6 bases and J dropped 1; count of bases not matched to a gene: 6. CDR3 protein: CASSPGTGRTDTQYF. The CDR3 DNA reads as TGTGCCAGCAGTCCCGGGACAGGACGCACAGATACGCAGTATTTT.

This chain uses TRBV11-2 with TRBJ1-3, with D possibly being TRBD1 (6 bases). The CDR3 runs to 15 residues. The V end lost 1 base, the J end lost 2 bases, and 9 bases lay between the germline ends. Germline V lookup: CDR1 SGHAT, CDR2 FQNNGV. CDR3 nucleotide sequence: TGTGCCAGCAGCTTAGTCAGGGGTACTGGAAACACCATATATTTT. Translation: CASSLVRGTGNTIYF.